The 31 T cell receptor beta chains below were found in one sample sequenced in a study of T-cell memory formation after mild COVID-19. TCRdb analysed the 5' RACE reads with MiXCR anew, one entry per CDR3 protein. In the table there are some 180,000 distinct CDR3 sequences, over 10% of which are singletons. Specimen: PBMCs or a T cell subset sorted from them (not recorded which). The receptors were sampled from a young man who had mild COVID-19 (a few samples of this study predate the infection). Cell type and time point are not known.

This clonotype was seen a handful of times. V gene TRBV12-3 or TRBV12-4 combines with J gene TRBJ1-1, with D perhaps TRBD1 (5 bases). The CDR3 runs to 14 residues. V lost 5 bases and J lost 1, with 11 bases in between. The CDR3 bases are TGTGCCAGCAGTCTCGGGACCTGGAACACTGAAGCTTTCTTT. It specifies CASSLGTWNTEAFF.

In this sample, this clonotype turned up a few times. CDR3 DNA sequence: TGTGCCAGCACCCTGGACCGTGGAGGGGCTGAAGCTTTCTTT. It encodes CASTLDRGGAEAFF. The rearrangement joins TRBV28 to TRBJ1-1; D might be TRBD1 (5 bases). The CDR3 is made up of 14 amino acids. V lost 7 bases to trimming and J lost 6 bases, with 18 bases between them. The germline V gene has CDR1 MDHEN and CDR2 SYDVKM.

This clonotype was counted many times. The rearrangement links TRBV5-8 to TRBJ2-5; no clear D. Trimming took 1 base from V and 4 from J, leaving 2 bases between them. The germline V gene encodes CDR1 SGHTS and CDR2 YDEGEE. This CDR3 spans 11 amino acids. CDR3 residues: CASSLIETQYF. As DNA, the CDR3 is TGTGCCAGCAGCTTGATAGAGACCCAGTACTTC.

The gene calls are TRBV7-2 and TRBJ2-3; 7 nucleotides agree with TRBD2. CDR1 and CDR2 from the germline V gene are SGHTA and FQGNSA. This CDR3 comprises 16 residues. J was trimmed by 6 bases and V by 0 bases; bases with no gene match: 9. CDR3 in amino acids: CASSLASGAIWDTQYF. Here the CDR3 DNA reads TGTGCCAGCAGCTTAGCAAGCGGGGCCATATGGGATACGCAGTATTTT.

This clonotype was detected only a few times. The chain recombines TRBV27 with TRBJ2-3, with D possibly being TRBD2 (5 bases). Germline CDR1 reads MNHEY; CDR2 reads SMNVEV (reference sequence). This CDR3 has 12 amino acids. Trimming took off 3 bases at V and 5 bases at J, with 6 bases between the two ends. The chain's CDR3 is CASSFSGDTQYF. CDR3 nucleotide sequence: TGTGCCAGCAGTTTCAGCGGAGATACGCAGTATTTT.

The J gene is TRBJ1-3, the V gene TRBV29-1, with D perhaps matching TRBD1 (5 bases). Trimming stripped 7 bases from V and 6 bases from J, with 10 bases between. Germline CDR1 SQVTM, CDR2 ANQGSEA. The CDR3 contains 11 residues. The chain's CDR3 is CSAVRENTIYF. The CDR3 DNA reads as TGCAGCGCTGTCAGGGAAAACACCATATATTTT.

This clonotype was recorded a few times. As DNA, the CDR3 is TGTGCCAGCAAGACTAGCGGGGGCCCACCCAATGAGCAGTTCTTC. This codes for CASKTSGGPPNEQFF. The J gene is TRBJ2-1, the V gene TRBV6-6; 12 bases match TRBD2. The V segment lost 7 bases and the J segment 6 bases; nucleotides outside the gene matches: 7. CDR3 size: 15 residues. Per germline, CDR1 MNHNY and CDR2 SVGAGI (reference sequence).

This clonotype has a handful of counts. The chain employs TRBV30 and TRBJ1-6, with D possibly matching TRBD1 (6 bases). The germline V and J ends were trimmed by 4 bases and 8 bases, with 12 bases remaining between them. The CDR3 extends over 13 amino acids. The germline gives CDR1 GTSNPN, CDR2 SVGIG (reference sequence). CDR3 DNA sequence: TGTGCCTGGAAGTTCAGGGGTGATTCACCCCTCCACTTT. Its translation: CAWKFRGDSPLHF.

There are a few counts of this clonotype. The chain is built from TRBV20-1 and TRBJ2-3; 9 nucleotides align to TRBD1. Trimming took 3 bases from V and 5 from J; bases not matched to a gene: 12. Germline lookup yields CDR1 DFQATT and CDR2 SNEGSKA (reference sequence). The CDR3 runs to 16 residues. CDR3 coding DNA: TGCAGTGCTAGCCCACCCATGGGACAGGGTGGAGATACGCAGTATTTT. Protein product: CSASPPMGQGGDTQYF.

This clonotype was seen more than once but under ten times. The chain couples TRBV7-2 to TRBJ2-3; the match to TRBD2 covers 8 bases. Losses at the gene ends were 1 base for V and 6 bases for J; bases not matched to a gene: 12. The CDR3 contains 17 residues. Germline V CDR1 and CDR2: SGHTA, FQGNSA. Written as DNA, the CDR3 is TGTGCCAGCAGCTTAGGGGCTAGCGGGCCCTTCCGGGATACGCAGTATTTT. This encodes CASSLGASGPFRDTQYF.

This clonotype was seen at least ten times. The chain carries TRBV7-9 and TRBJ2-5; the match to TRBD1 covers 7 bases. CDR1 and CDR2 from the germline V gene are SEHNR and FQNEAQ (reference sequence). The V segment lost 5 bases and the J segment 0 bases; nucleotides outside the gene matches: 12. The CDR3 contains 17 residues. CDR3 amino acids: CASSTPIQTGYQETQYF. CDR3 nucleotides: TGTGCCAGCAGCACCCCCATCCAGACAGGGTACCAAGAGACCCAGTACTTC.

The J gene is TRBJ2-2, the V gene TRBV6-6, with a possible D match to TRBD2 (5 bases). The CDR3 has 13 residues. V was cut by 11 bases and J by 0 bases, with 10 bases left in between. The germline V gene encodes CDR1 MNHNY and CDR2 SVGAGI (reference sequence). CDR3 DNA sequence: TGTGCCGGAGGACGGCCGAACACCGGGGAGCTGTTTTTT. Amino acid sequence: CAGGRPNTGELFF.

This clonotype was observed a few times. The chain joins TRBV7-9 to TRBJ1-2; no clear D gene. V was pared by 5 bases and J by 4 bases, with 17 bases between. The CDR3 runs 15 residues. Germline CDR1 and CDR2: SEHNR and FQNEAQ (reference sequence). CDR3 sequence (DNA): TGTGCCAGCAGCCCCGCCCTAAAGGGAGGCTATGGCTACACCTTC. Translation gives CASSPALKGGYGYTF.

The CDR3 is CAISDSPNTGELFF. In nucleotides, the CDR3 is TGTGCCATCAGTGATAGCCCAAACACCGGGGAGCTGTTTTTT. V is TRBV10-3 and J is TRBJ2-2; D is unclear. V was cut by 3 bases and J by 2 bases, with 7 bases left in between. Germline V gives CDR1 ENHRY, CDR2 SYGVKD. This CDR3 is built from 14 residues.

The chain uses TRBV20-1 and TRBJ2-7, with D possibly called TRBD1 or TRBD2 (6 bases each). The CDR3 is 11 residues long. Trimming took off 7 bases at V and 4 bases at J, with 11 bases between the two ends. Germline assignment: CDR1 DFQATT and CDR2 SNEGSKA (reference sequence). DNA for the CDR3: TGCAGTGTCACGGGGGCTTACGAGCAGTACGTC. Amino acids: CSVTGAYEQYV.

This clonotype has a handful of counts. The rearrangement links TRBV11-3 to TRBJ1-2; tentatively, D is TRBD1 (6 bases). The CDR3 length is 11 residues. The germline CDR1 and CDR2 sequences are SGHNT and YENEEA. Trimming removed 5 bases at V and 9 bases at J, with 10 bases between. CDR3 protein: CASSLGQCYTF. DNA of the CDR3: TGTGCCAGCAGCCTAGGACAGTGCTACACCTTC.

This clonotype was seen a few times. The chain is built from TRBV28 and TRBJ1-5; D ambiguous. The germline gives CDR1 MDHEN, CDR2 SYDVKM. CDR3 length: 14 amino acids. The V end was cut by 3 bases, the J end by 3 bases, with 9 bases between. CDR3 residues: CASSFRDPNQPQHF. The CDR3 bases are TGTGCCAGCAGTTTCCGGGATCCCAATCAGCCCCAGCATTTT.

This clonotype has a count of ten or more. The chain links TRBV24-1 to TRBJ2-1; D not certain. The V and J ends lost 4 bases and 4 bases respectively, with 1 base between them. The CDR3 consists of 11 residues. Germline CDR1 and CDR2: KGHDR and SFDVKD. Here the CDR3 DNA reads TGTGCCACCAGTGAATACAATGAGCAGTTCTTC. Protein: CATSEYNEQFF.

This clonotype was counted between two and nine times. The V gene is TRBV6-5, the J gene TRBJ2-7; D is perhaps TRBD1 or TRBD2 (5 bases each). The CDR3 loop spans 13 amino acids. In germline, CDR1 is MNHEY, CDR2 SVGAGI. Trimming removed 2 bases from V and 3 bases from J, with 8 bases in between. CDR3 sequence: CASSYRDRYEQYF. CDR3 DNA sequence: TGTGCCAGCAGTTACCGGGACCGCTACGAGCAGTACTTC.

This clonotype was found many times. V and J are TRBV29-1 and TRBJ2-5; possible D gene TRBD1, 5 bases. The V gene's germline CDR1 is SQVTM and CDR2 ANQGSEA. CDR3 length: 11 residues. Trimming cost V 5 bases and J 2 bases, with 6 bases left between them. CDR3 bases: TGCAGCGTTAGACAGCAAGAGACCCAGTACTTC. It yields the protein CSVRQQETQYF.

This clonotype was seen more than once but under ten times. The chain recombines TRBV7-2 with TRBJ2-2; 7 nucleotides align to TRBD1. J was trimmed by 5 bases and V by 1 base; bases with no gene match: 1. The CDR3 has 14 amino acids. Per the germline V gene, CDR1 is SGHTA and CDR2 is FQGNSA. CDR3 sequence (DNA): TGTGCCAGCAGCTTAGAGGGGGCAACCGGGGAGCTGTTTTTT. Amino acids: CASSLEGATGELFF.

This clonotype turned up a few times. The genes are TRBV6-5 and TRBJ2-1; maybe TRBD2 (6 bases). The CDR3 has 12 residues. V lost 6 bases and J 12 bases, leaving 15 bases between the germline ends. From germline, CDR1 is MNHEY and CDR2 SVGAGI. The CDR3 sequence is CASSLKAGSQFF. CDR3 nucleotide sequence: TGTGCCAGCAGCCTGAAGGCGGGGTCGCAGTTCTTC.

This clonotype was detected a few times. J is TRBJ1-3 and V is TRBV12-3 or TRBV12-4, with D tentatively TRBD1 (6 bases). The V end lost 5 bases, the J end lost 0 bases, and 14 bases lay between the germline ends. The CDR3 consists of 16 residues. The CDR3 protein is CASSRGGRTSGNTIYF. The DNA for the CDR3 is TGTGCCAGCAGTCGTGGGGGCAGAACCTCTGGAAACACCATATATTTT.

The gene calls are TRBV7-6 and TRBJ2-1; D is perhaps TRBD2 (5 bases). V was pared by 4 bases and J by 6 bases, with 16 bases between. The germline V gene encodes CDR1 SGHVS and CDR2 FNYEAQ. CDR3 length: 15 residues. CDR3 residues: CASSSWMTKSNEQFF. The CDR3 region has the DNA TGTGCCAGCAGCTCGTGGATGACTAAAAGCAATGAGCAGTTCTTC. Drawing the rest from reference TRBV7-6 and TRBJ2-1, the complete variable domain is GAGVSQSPRYKVTKRGQDVALRCDPISGHVSLYWYRQALGQGPEFLTYFNYEAQQDKSGLPNDRFSAERPEGSISTLTIQRTEQRDSAMYRCASSSWMTKSNEQFFGPGTRLTVL.

The rearrangement links TRBV9 to TRBJ2-1; D gene uncertain. The V end lost 0 bases, the J end lost 7 bases, and 5 bases lay between the germline ends. The CDR3 is 12 amino acids. Germline-derived CDR1 and CDR2 are SGDLS and YYNGEE. This CDR3 is CASSVEWNEQFF. CDR3 coding DNA: TGTGCCAGCAGCGTAGAATGGAATGAGCAGTTCTTC. The entire variable domain, with the rest obtained from reference TRBV9 and TRBJ2-1, is as follows: DSGVTQTPKHLITATGQRVTLRCSPRSGDLSVYWYQQSLDQGLQFLIQYYNGEERAKGNILERFSAQQFPDLHSELNLSSLELGDSALYFCASSVEWNEQFFGPGTRLTVL.

The gene calls are TRBV9 and TRBJ2-2; 10 nucleotides align to TRBD1. Trimming took 2 bases from V and 5 from J; bases not matched to a gene: 3. This CDR3 comprises 15 residues. Per the germline V gene, CDR1 is SGDLS and CDR2 is YYNGEE. The CDR3: CASSVRQGATGELFF. The DNA of the CDR3 is TGTGCCAGCAGCGTGCGACAGGGGGCGACCGGGGAGCTGTTTTTT.

This clonotype has a count of ten or more. The V and J genes are TRBV4-3 and TRBJ1-5; D remains ambiguous. Trimming removed 1 base from V and 5 bases from J, with 12 bases in between. Looked up from germline, CDR1 is LGHNA and CDR2 is YSLEER. This CDR3 comprises 15 residues. CDR3 DNA: TGCGCCAGCAGCCAAGGCTTTAACAAAGATCAGCCCCAGCATTTT. Translated: CASSQGFNKDQPQHF.

This clonotype was picked up a small number of times. The chain couples TRBV28 to TRBJ2-3, with D perhaps TRBD1 or TRBD2 (6 bases each). Germline values: CDR1 MDHEN, CDR2 SYDVKM. The CDR3 has 16 residues. Trimming took off 3 bases at V and 1 base at J, with 14 bases between the two ends. CDR3 bases: TGTGCCAGCAGTTTCCGAACGGGGGCCCGCACAGATACGCAGTATTTT. Its translation is CASSFRTGARTDTQYF.

The rearrangement uses TRBV5-1 and TRBJ2-2; tentatively, D is TRBD1 or TRBD2 (5 bases each). The V gene's germline CDR1 is SGHRS and CDR2 YFSETQ. V lost 3 bases, J lost 9 bases, and 15 bases lay in between. There are 14 residues in the CDR3. CDR3 sequence reads: CASSSPGASRELFF. The DNA for the CDR3 is TGCGCCAGCAGCTCCCCCGGGGCCAGTAGGGAGCTGTTTTTT.

This clonotype has at least ten counts. The chain couples TRBV3-1 to TRBJ2-7; 10 nucleotides line up with TRBD1. Germline values: CDR1 LGHDT, CDR2 YNNKEL (reference sequence). J lost 0 bases, V lost 4 bases, and 0 bases had no gene match. The CDR3 totals 14 residues. For the CDR3, the DNA is TGTGCCAGCAGCCGGACAGGGGGCTCCTACGAGCAGTACTTC. This encodes CASSRTGGSYEQYF.

This chain joins TRBV5-1 and TRBJ2-7, with D unclear. This CDR3 has 14 amino acids. In germline, CDR1 is SGHRS, CDR2 YFSETQ. V lost 0 bases to trimming and J lost 2 bases, with 9 bases between them. This CDR3 reads CASSLDSHAYEQYF. DNA of the CDR3: TGCGCCAGCAGCTTGGATTCGCATGCCTACGAGCAGTACTTC.